This T cell receptor beta chain was identified during a study of OX40 agonist ivuxolimab in advanced cancers. Study at large: Partial responses occurred in Three dose-escalation patients, one with hepatocellular carcinoma and two with cutaneous melanoma. Study-level points and caveats: With doses of 0.1-3.0 mg/kg, partial responders showed among the lowest clonal expansion. There were also nonresponders showing low normalized T-cell clonal expansion.

CDR3 size: 17 residues. Germline CDR1 SSHAT, CDR2 FNYEAQ (reference sequence). Note on this clone: The antigen is unknown. A read error may account for a junction end that differs from germline.

Assay used: immunoSEQ multiplex PCR; TCRdb lists only in-frame clones, some missing. The sample records about 76,000 clones, less than 90% being singletons. The input for sequencing was CD4+ or CD8+ T cells sorted from blood, taken in a trial of the OX40 agonist ivuxolimab. The V call is TRBV7-7, the J call TRBJ2-1, with a possible D match to TRBD2 (6 bases). The clonotype originates from an adult with an advanced solid tumor such as melanoma, head and neck, liver or kidney cancer. DNA for the CDR3: TGTGCTAGCAGCTTACAACCCTTCGGGAGCATCGACAATGAGCAGTTCTTC. This translates into CASSLQPFGSIDNEQFF.